This T cell receptor (beta chain) derives from a study of blood T cell repertoires in COVID-19 (TCRdb year 2020). For context, the study as a whole: Samples from collaborators originated in the United States, Italy and Spain and spanned both the acute and convalescent phases of COVID-19. The repertoires were released in a freely available public database meant as a resource for research on the immune response to SARS-CoV-2. The prospective study material was composed of cDNA or gDNA derived from T cells, B-cell-depleted T cells, or PBMCs. Deeply sampled blood TCRbeta repertoires from subjects exposed to, actively infected with, or recovered from COVID-19 were included in the dataset. Where available, HLA class I and class II types were taken from metadata supplied by the sample provider and were not determined by assay-based typing. Sample metadata almost always included a de-identified subject ID, COVID-19 status, age in years and sex. Samples came from the ongoing ImmuneRACE study (first 160 participants) plus 1,254 subjects from 6 global collaborators.

At one collaborating source in Seattle, patients were enrolled during active infection and were followed longitudinally through the course of disease. Collaborating institutions collected whole blood in K2EDTA tubes following their own protocols. Collaborator samples were shipped for TCRbeta analysis as frozen whole blood, isolated PBMCs, or DNA extracted from either sample type. Overall study results and their limits: Clinical and demographic metadata were provided uncurated, with the amount varying by source and participant.

Comments on this clone: The antigen this receptor binds is unknown. Base-call qualities are not available, and no considerably larger clone is one nucleotide away.

CDR1 and CDR2 are drawn from the germline V gene: SGHAT, FQNNGV. Clipping removes 5 bases from V and 6 bases from J, with 6 as the unmatched junction base count. The CDR3 holds 15 amino acids from the cysteine to the phenylalanine. The CDR3 DNA has 45 bases and is translated from base 1. TCRbeta CDR3 regions were amplified from genomic DNA using the immunoSEQ Assay, a bias-controlled multiplex PCR. From the authors' description of their analysis: The number of nucleated cells in each sample was estimated from the amplification of reference gene primers within the assay. To quantify the absolute abundance of each unique TCRbeta CDR3 rearrangement, sequence reads were collapsed and filtered. For each sample, productive Simpson clonality was calculated as the square root of Simpson's diversity index over productive rearrangements. The table comes from immuneACCESS by way of TCRdb, which keeps in-frame sequences with V and J called. Part of the clones is missing from these tables; in studies checked, under half for an unresolved V gene and the rest for unknown reasons. Clone size and V and J calls were adopted from that table, with D and trimming inferred from the DNA. The sample table records about 340,000 clones; around nine tenths of these occur just once. Around 7.4% of the sample belongs to the ten largest clones.

The specimen was peripheral blood. The sequence was obtained from an older woman with COVID-19, enrolled during active disease. The chain links TRBV11-2 with TRBJ1-6, with TRBD1 matching 8 junction bases. The DNA sequence is as follows: TGTGCCAGCAGCCCGCGGACAGGGATTAATTCACCCCTCCACTTT. Translation gives CASSPRTGINSPLHF.